A selection of T cell receptor beta chains follows, all from one sample in a study of cytomegalovirus exposure and HLA in healthy donors. TCRdb's table, derived via immunoSEQ multiplex PCR, lists solely in-frame clones and lacks some. This sample yields 150,000 to 200,000 clones, of which about 76% are seen a single time; about 7.4% belongs to the top ten. What was sequenced was PBMCs. The receptor source for this set is a male donor in good health and CMV-seropositive. Both conserved end residues are part of each CDR3. A D gene is named only where the DNA matches it firmly. The size entry is marked missing in some rows and otherwise reads once, few, many or a size class.

>TRBV5-4|NA|18|NA|TRBJ2-6
TGTGCCAGCAGCTTACCGACAGGCCCCTCATCTGGGGCCAACGTCCTGACTTTC
CASSLPTGPSSGANVLTF
>TRBV27|NA|13|TRBD1|TRBJ2-7
TGTGCCAGCAGTGCCGGGACAGTCTACGAGCAGTACTTC
CASSAGTVYEQYF
>TRBV19|once|13|TRBD1|TRBJ2-3
TGTGCCACCTTGATACAGGGGGCAGATACGCAGTATTTT
CATLIQGADTQYF
>TRBV10-3|NA|15|NA|TRBJ1-2
TGTGCCATCAGTGAGACTTTGACAGGCTTCTATGGCTACACCTTC
CAISETLTGFYGYTF
>TRBV7-3|NA|15|TRBD1|TRBJ2-1
TGTGCCAGCAGCTCCGGACAGGGGGCCCACAATGAGCAGTTCTTC
CASSSGQGAHNEQFF
>TRBV11-2|NA|16|TRBD1|TRBJ1-1
TGTGCCAGCAGCTTAGTGCAGGGGGCGCGATACACTGAAGCTTTCTTT
CASSLVQGARYTEAFF
>TRBV18|NA|18|TRBD2|TRBJ2-2
TGTGCCAGCTCACCTTGGGGCCCGGGAGGGGCCTTCACCGGGGAGCTGTTTTTT
CASSPWGPGGAFTGELFF
>TRBV15|NA|16|NA|TRBJ1-2
TGTGCCACCAGCCCGCGGATCAATACAGGTCCCCATGGCTACACCTTC
CATSPRINTGPHGYTF
>TRBV5-4|NA|15|TRBD1|TRBJ2-1
TGTGCCAGCAGCCTACCGGGACAGGGCTACAATGAGCAGTTCTTC
CASSLPGQGYNEQFF
>TRBV6-6|NA|16|TRBD1|TRBJ2-7
TGTGCCAGCAGGCAGAAGGGACAGACGAGCTCCTACGAGCAGTACTTC
CASRQKGQTSSYEQYF
>TRBV5-1|once|15|TRBD1|TRBJ2-7
TGCGCCAGCAGCCTGGGACAGGGAAGCGCCTACGAGCAGTACTTC
CASSLGQGSAYEQYF
>TRBV19|NA|14|NA|TRBJ2-2
TGTGCCAGTAGTATAGCTACAGTCTCCGGGGAGCTGTTTTTT
CASSIATVSGELFF
>TRBV5-1|once|15|NA|TRBJ1-4
TGCGCCAGCAGCTCGCAGGGTAGGCCTGAGGAAAAACTGTTTTTT
CASSSQGRPEEKLFF
>TRBV4-2|NA|16|TRBD2|TRBJ2-3
TGTGCCAGCAGCATAACTAGCGGGGGCTTGGGAGATACGCAGTATTTT
CASSITSGGLGDTQYF
>TRBV7-8|NA|15|NA|TRBJ2-3
TGTGCCAGCAGCTTAGGAGAGGGGGTGGCAGATACGCAGTATTTT
CASSLGEGVADTQYF
>TRBV12-5|NA|14|NA|TRBJ2-2
TGTGCTAGTGGTTTGGGCAGTCCGACCGGGGAGCTGTTTTTT
CASGLGSPTGELFF
>TRBV5-5|NA|14|TRBD2|TRBJ2-7
TGTGCCAGCAGCTCAACTAGCGGTTCCTACGAGCAGTACTTC
CASSSTSGSYEQYF
>TRBV2|NA|12|NA|TRBJ1-1
TGTGCCAGCAGTGTTCAGGTAACTGAAGCTTTCTTT
CASSVQVTEAFF
>TRBV6-6|NA|13|NA|TRBJ1-4
TGTGCCAGCAGACAGGGATTTGGGGAAAAACTGTTTTTT
CASRQGFGEKLFF
>TRBV13|NA|15|NA|TRBJ1-2
TGTGCCAGCAGCTTAGTTCCAGGATTCTCTGGTGGCTACACCTTC
CASSLVPGFSGGYTF
>TRBV9|once|16|TRBD2|TRBJ2-2
TGTGCCAGCAGCGTAGAGGGCGGGGGGGCTTCCGGGGAGCTGTTTTTT
CASSVEGGGASGELFF
>TRBV7-9|NA|15|NA|TRBJ2-1
TGTGCCAGCAGCCCTCGCCAGGAACAATTCAATGAGCAGTTCTTC
CASSPRQEQFNEQFF
>TRBV19|NA|15|TRBD1|TRBJ1-1
TGTGCCAGTAGCCCCCGGGACAGGGTGAACACTGAAGCTTTCTTT
CASSPRDRVNTEAFF
>TRBV11-2|NA|14|NA|TRBJ2-3
TGTGCCAGCAGCTTGCAGGGCTTTACAGATACGCAGTATTTT
CASSLQGFTDTQYF
>TRBV4-1|few|14|NA|TRBJ1-4
TGCGCCAGCAGCCAGGGAGGGTGGAAAGAAAAACTGTTTTTT
CASSQGGWKEKLFF
>TRBV27|NA|14|NA|TRBJ2-7
TGTGCCAGCAGTTTATTGACACCCTTGGGCGAGCAGTACTTC
CASSLLTPLGEQYF
>TRBV18|NA|19|TRBD1|TRBJ2-4
TGTGCCAGCTCACCGGACTCGGACAGGGCAAAGATAGCCAAAAACATTCAGTACTTC
CASSPDSDRAKIAKNIQYF
>TRBV9|NA|16|TRBD1|TRBJ1-5
TGTGCCAGCAGCGTAGGGACAGGGGATAGCAATCAGCCCCAGCATTTT
CASSVGTGDSNQPQHF
>TRBV7-9|NA|19|TRBD2|TRBJ2-3
TGTGCCAGCACCCTCAGAGGTGGGGGGGGAAGTTATATAGGAGATACGCAGTATTTT
CASTLRGGGGSYIGDTQYF
>TRBV11-2|NA|17|TRBD2|TRBJ2-7
TGTGCCAGCAGCTTAGACGGGGCTAGCGGGTATTCTTACGAGCAGTACTTC
CASSLDGASGYSYEQYF
>TRBV19|NA|15|TRBD2|TRBJ2-7
TGTGCCAGTAGTGCCGGGACTAGCGGCTCCTACGAGCAGTACTTC
CASSAGTSGSYEQYF
>TRBV6-6|NA|13|NA|TRBJ1-5
TGTGCCAGCAGTTGGTCGGGGAATCAGCCCCAGCATTTT
CASSWSGNQPQHF
>TRBV5-1|few|15|NA|TRBJ1-6
TGCGCCAGCAGCTTATCAAGGGGCGAGAATTCACCCCTCCACTTT
CASSLSRGENSPLHF
>TRBV19|NA|13|NA|TRBJ1-1
TGTGCCAGTACAGACAGATTGAACACTGAAGCTTTCTTT
CASTDRLNTEAFF
>TRBV6-5|few|14|NA|TRBJ1-4
TGTGCCAGCAGTTGGACAGTAGCTAATGAAAAACTGTTTTTT
CASSWTVANEKLFF
>TRBV19|once|12|NA|TRBJ2-7
TGTGCCAGTAGTCTGGGGGCAGACGAGCAGTACTTC
CASSLGADEQYF
>TRBV4-2|NA|12|NA|TRBJ2-3
TGTGCCAGCAGCCAGGCTGGCGATACGCAGTATTTT
CASSQAGDTQYF
>TRBV7-8|NA|13|NA|TRBJ2-7
TGTGCCAGCAGCTTTTCCTGGGCTGAGGAGCAGTACTTC
CASSFSWAEEQYF
>TRBV6-1|few|13|NA|TRBJ1-2
TGTGCCAGCAGAAAAGCCGGACCGGGAGGCTACACCTTC
CASRKAGPGGYTF
>TRBV27|NA|14|TRBD1|TRBJ2-7
TGTGCCAGCAGGGGACAGGGTAGCTCCTACGAGCAGTACTTC
CASRGQGSSYEQYF
>TRBV10-3|NA|16|NA|TRBJ1-2
TGTGCCATCAGTGAGTCAAATACCTTACCGGACTATGGCTACACCTTC
CAISESNTLPDYGYTF
>TRBV11-2|many|13|NA|TRBJ1-1
TGTGCCAGCAGCTTGACAGAGAACACTGAAGCTTTCTTT
CASSLTENTEAFF